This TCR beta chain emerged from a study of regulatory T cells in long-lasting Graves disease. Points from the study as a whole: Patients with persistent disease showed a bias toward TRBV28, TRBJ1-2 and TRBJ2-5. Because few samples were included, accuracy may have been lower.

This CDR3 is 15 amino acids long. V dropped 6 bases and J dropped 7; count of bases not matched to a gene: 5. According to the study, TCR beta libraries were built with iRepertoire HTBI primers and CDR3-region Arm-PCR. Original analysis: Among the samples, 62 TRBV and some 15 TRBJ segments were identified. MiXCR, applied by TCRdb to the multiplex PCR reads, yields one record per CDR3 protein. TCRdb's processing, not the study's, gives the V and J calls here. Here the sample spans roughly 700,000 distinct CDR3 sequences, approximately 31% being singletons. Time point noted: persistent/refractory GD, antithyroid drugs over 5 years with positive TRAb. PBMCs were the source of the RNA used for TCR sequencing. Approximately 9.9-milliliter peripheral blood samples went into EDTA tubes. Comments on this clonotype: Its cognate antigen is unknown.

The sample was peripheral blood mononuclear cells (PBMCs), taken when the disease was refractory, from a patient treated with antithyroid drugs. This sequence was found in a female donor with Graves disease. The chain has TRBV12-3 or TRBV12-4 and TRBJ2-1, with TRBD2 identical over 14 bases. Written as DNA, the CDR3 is TGTGCCAGCAGCCTGACTAGCGGGAGGGTAAATGAGCAGTTCTTC. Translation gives CASSLTSGRVNEQFF.